This T cell receptor (beta chain) derives from a study of vaccination effects on CD4 cells after COVID-19. Method: immunoSEQ multiplex PCR; TCRdb's copy keeps in-frame clones and lacks some. The sample holds 30,000 to 40,000 clones, approximately 73% seen once. As concerns this clone: As yet, its antigen is unknown.

Peptide-pool stimulation followed by sequencing identified expanded antigen-specific CD4+ clonotypes in the ViraFEST assay. Researchers isolated CD4+ T cells once about eleven days of culture had elapsed. This person caught SARS-CoV-2 sometime from March to December 2020, and PCR testing confirmed the infection. Germline assignment: CDR1 SGHRS and CDR2 YFSETQ. The CDR3 contains 14 residues. V was shortened by 5 bases and J by 5 bases, with 16 bases between the two germline ends. The material was CD4+ T cells from PBMCs cultured with a peptide pool, obtained before COVID-19 vaccination. This receptor was identified in a human donor who had a prior SARS-CoV-2 infection. The chain links TRBV5-1 to TRBJ1-1; TRBD1 might be the D (5 bases). CDR3 in DNA: TGCGCCAGCAGTAGGAGCAGGGCGGGGACTGAAGCTTTCTTT. Protein product: CASSRSRAGTEAFF.